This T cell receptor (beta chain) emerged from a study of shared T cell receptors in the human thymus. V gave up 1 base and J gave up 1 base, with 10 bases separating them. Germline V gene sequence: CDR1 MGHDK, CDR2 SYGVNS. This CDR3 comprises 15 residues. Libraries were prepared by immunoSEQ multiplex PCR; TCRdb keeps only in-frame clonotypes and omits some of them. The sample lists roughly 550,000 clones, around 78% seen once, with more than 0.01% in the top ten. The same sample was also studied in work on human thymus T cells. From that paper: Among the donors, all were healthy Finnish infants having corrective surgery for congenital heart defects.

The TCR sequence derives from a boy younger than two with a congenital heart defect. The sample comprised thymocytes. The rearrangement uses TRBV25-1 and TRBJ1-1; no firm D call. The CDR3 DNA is TGTGCCAGCAGTGAATCCGCAGGTGGGAACACTGAAGCTTTCTTT. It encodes CASSESAGGNTEAFF. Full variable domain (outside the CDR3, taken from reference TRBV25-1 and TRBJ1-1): EADIYQTPRYLVIGTGKKITLECSQTMGHDKMYWYQQDPGMELHLIHYSYGVNSTEKGDLSSESTVSRIRTEHFPLTLESARPSHTSQYLCASSESAGGNTEAFFGQGTRLTVV.